Below are 20 T cell receptor beta chains sequenced from a single sample in a study of human T cells and chemical hapten exposure. TCRdb itself ran the 5' RACE reads through MiXCR, one entry per CDR3 protein. The sample has 65,000 to 95,000 distinct CDR3 sequences, more than 7.5% seen once. The authors extracted total RNA from unfractionated whole blood. All receptors derive from a male donor in good health.

This clonotype showed up many times. V usage is TRBV6-1 and J usage is TRBJ2-3; 7 nucleotides align to TRBD2. CDR3 length: 15 residues. V trimming: 5 bases; J trimming: 3 bases; junction bases outside the gene matches: 8. Per germline, CDR1 MNHNS and CDR2 SASEGT. This CDR3 is CASSPPGGVTDTQYF. DNA for the CDR3: TGTGCCAGCAGTCCCCCTGGGGGGGTGACAGATACGCAGTATTTT.

For this clonotype: Being one base from a much bigger clone, this may be a read error. The chain joins TRBV20-1 to TRBJ2-3, with TRBD2 matching 11 bases. There are 16 residues in the CDR3. Germline CDR1 and CDR2: DFQATT and SNEGSKA (reference sequence). The CDR3 region has the DNA TGCAGTGCTAGTCCTAGCGGGAGGTTGGGCACAGATACGAAGTATTTT. Translation: CSASPSGRLGTDTKYF.

This clonotype has a handful of counts. The chain combines TRBV14 with TRBJ2-1; weak D call: TRBD1 (5 bases). The germline V and J ends were trimmed by 3 bases and 8 bases, with 11 bases remaining between them. Germline V gene lookup returns CDR1 SGHDN and CDR2 FVKESK. This CDR3 spans 13 amino acids. The CDR3: CASSHRVSYEQFF. The CDR3 DNA reads as TGTGCCAGCAGCCACAGGGTCTCGTATGAGCAGTTCTTC.

At least ten counts were recorded for this clonotype. The chain recombines TRBV7-9 with TRBJ2-3, with TRBD1 matching over 7 bases. The J segment lost 0 bases and the V segment lost 4 bases, leaving 4 bases of the junction unmatched. CDR3 length equals 15 residues. Germline CDR1 and CDR2: SEHNR and FQNEAQ (reference sequence). The CDR3 DNA follows: TGTGCCAGCAGCTCGACAGGGATTAGCACAGATACGCAGTATTTT. Residues: CASSSTGISTDTQYF.

This chain uses TRBV5-4 with TRBJ2-5; 9 bases match TRBD1. CDR1 and CDR2 (germline): SGHNT, YYREEE (reference sequence). There are 13 residues in the CDR3. With 4 bases clipped from V and 5 bases from J, the junction kept 3 bases outside the gene matches. The CDR3 nucleotides are TGTGCCAGCAGCGTGGGACAGGGCGAGACCCAGTACTTC. Translation gives CASSVGQGETQYF.

This sequence joins TRBV6-6 and TRBJ2-6; no clear D. In germline, CDR1 is MNHNY, CDR2 SVGAGI (reference sequence). Deletions cut 2 bases from V and 0 bases from J, with 8 bases between. The CDR3 sequence is 16 residues long. The CDR3 nucleotides read TGTGCCAGCAGTTACGGGCGGCCCTCTGGGGCCAACGTCCTGACTTTC. It encodes CASSYGRPSGANVLTF.

The table lists this clonotype with many counts. The J gene is TRBJ1-6, the V gene TRBV7-8, with a tentative D call TRBD1 (6 bases). This CDR3 has 14 residues. Germline V gene data show CDR1 as SGHVS and CDR2 as FQNEAQ. V gave up 4 bases and J gave up 7 bases, with 11 bases separating them. The CDR3 DNA reads TGTGCCAGCAGCTCAGGGGATCGCAATTCACCCCTCCACTTT. Protein: CASSSGDRNSPLHF.

Many counts were recorded for this clonotype. The chain couples TRBV27 to TRBJ2-6, with 8 bases fitting TRBD1. CDR3 length: 17 residues. Germline CDR1 and CDR2: MNHEY and SMNVEV (reference sequence). The V and J ends lost 6 bases and 2 bases, in that order; junction bases with no gene match: 9. The CDR3 here is CASRVRTGTAGANVLTF. The DNA for the CDR3 is TGTGCCAGCAGAGTTAGGACAGGGACCGCTGGGGCCAACGTCCTGACTTTC.

This clonotype showed up many times. The J gene is TRBJ2-3, the V gene TRBV4-1; 7 bases map to TRBD2. V shed 6 bases and J 1 base; nucleotides not matched to a gene: 10. Germline V gene sequence: CDR1 MGHRA, CDR2 YSYEKL. CDR3 length: 16 amino acids. CDR3 loop: CASSTALRERTDTQYF. In nucleotides, the CDR3 is TGCGCCAGCAGTACCGCTTTGCGGGAGCGCACAGATACGCAGTATTTT.

V usage is TRBV6-6 and J usage is TRBJ1-5, with D perhaps TRBD1 (5 bases). Trimming removed 7 bases at V and 4 bases at J, with 17 bases between. The CDR3 runs 15 residues. Germline CDR1 reads MNHNY; CDR2 reads SVGAGI (reference sequence). The CDR3 DNA sequence: TGTGCCAGCACCCGGGGGGGTGAGGCAAATCAGCCCCAGCATTTT. Its protein is CASTRGGEANQPQHF.

This clonotype was observed at least ten times. The chain carries TRBV29-1 and TRBJ2-1; TRBD2 is a possible D gene (5 bases). This CDR3 has 15 residues. CDR1 and CDR2 (germline): SQVTM, ANQGSEA. Trimming left V 3 bases short and J 3 bases short, with 15 bases between. The CDR3 spells CSVETERQFYNEQFF. DNA for the CDR3: TGCAGCGTTGAGACGGAGCGGCAGTTCTACAATGAGCAGTTCTTC.

This clonotype was observed many times. This chain connects TRBV20-1 to TRBJ2-4; possibly TRBD2 for D (5 bases). V lost 5 bases and J 9 bases, leaving 20 bases between the germline ends. This CDR3 comprises 14 residues. Germline lookup yields CDR1 DFQATT and CDR2 SNEGSKA (reference sequence). CDR3 residues: CSAHGEASVLIQYF. The CDR3, as DNA: TGCAGTGCTCACGGGGAAGCCAGTGTTCTCATTCAGTACTTC.

The CDR3 DNA reads TGTGCCAGCAGTTTAAACAGGGGGAACACTGAAGCTTTCTTT. The encoded protein is CASSLNRGNTEAFF. V is TRBV27 and J is TRBJ1-1, with 7 bases fitting TRBD1. V was clipped by 2 bases and J by 1 base; unmatched bases: 1. The CDR3 runs 14 residues. The germline V gene encodes CDR1 MNHEY and CDR2 SMNVEV (reference sequence).

This clonotype came up many times. V and J are TRBV12-3 or TRBV12-4 and TRBJ2-1; TRBD2 matches at 12 bases. J lost 7 bases, V lost 4 bases, and 5 bases had no gene match. The length of the CDR3 is 15 residues. The CDR3, as DNA: TGTGCCAGCAGTTCGTGGACTAGCGGGACAAATGAGCAGTTCTTC. As protein: CASSSWTSGTNEQFF.

This clonotype was counted at least ten times. V gene TRBV29-1 combines with J gene TRBJ1-1; 8 bases match TRBD1. Per the germline V gene, CDR1 is SQVTM and CDR2 is ANQGSEA. The CDR3 is 15 amino acids. Germline trimming cut 6 bases from V and 5 bases from J; bases unmatched to any gene: 14. This chain's CDR3 is CSVGYQGAVRTEAFF. The CDR3 DNA is TGCAGCGTAGGTTATCAGGGGGCGGTAAGGACTGAAGCTTTCTTT.

About this clonotype: A much larger clone differs by one base, so this may be a read error. The V and J genes are TRBV12-3 or TRBV12-4 and TRBJ2-3; tentatively, D is TRBD2 (5 bases). Between the trimmed V and J ends, which lost 5 bases and 1 base, there was a span of 10 bases. The CDR3 is 14 residues long. CDR3 sequence reads: CASSVTGGTDTQYF. CDR3 DNA: TGTGCCAGCAGTGTTACCGGGGGCACAGATACGCAGTATTTT.

This clonotype was observed many times. The CDR3 protein is CASSRRGEQYF. In DNA, the CDR3 is TGCGCCAGCAGCCGTCGAGGAGAGCAGTACTTC. This chain connects TRBV4-1 to TRBJ2-7; D remains unclear. This CDR3 contains 11 residues. CDR1 and CDR2 from the germline V gene are MGHRA and YSYEKL. Trimming took off 4 bases at V and 7 bases at J, with 8 bases between the two ends.

The sample holds many counts of this clonotype. The CDR3: CASSQDSGRAHEQYF. The CDR3, as DNA: TGCGCCAGCAGCCAAGATTCAGGCAGGGCCCACGAGCAGTACTTC. The chain has TRBV4-3 and TRBJ2-7; possible D gene TRBD1, 5 bases. CDR3 length equals 15 residues. The germline V gene has CDR1 LGHNA and CDR2 YSLEER. Trimming stripped 0 bases from V and 5 bases from J, with 14 bases between.

The chain joins TRBV12-3 or TRBV12-4 to TRBJ2-2; tentative D call: TRBD1 (6 bases). CDR3 length: 14 residues. V was shortened by 6 bases and J by 5 bases, with 13 bases between the two germline ends. CDR3: CASRPVGQTGELFF. In DNA, the CDR3 is TGTGCCAGCAGGCCCGTAGGACAGACCGGGGAGCTGTTTTTT.

This clonotype was counted many times. This chain links TRBV9 with TRBJ1-6; 9 bases fit TRBD1. The CDR3 length is 19 residues. Per germline, CDR1 SGDLS and CDR2 YYNGEE. J gave up 0 bases and V 4 bases, and 11 bases lay outside the gene matches. The CDR3 protein is CASSFTGTGLSSYNSPLHF. DNA for the CDR3: TGTGCCAGCAGCTTTACCGGGACAGGGTTGAGCTCCTATAATTCACCCCTCCACTTT.